What follows are 30 T cell receptor beta chains derived from one specimen sequenced in a study of CD8+ T cells in alopecia areata (dated by TCRdb to the late 2010s). Receptor libraries were prepared by the immunoSEQ multiplex PCR assay. To provide template for TCR sequencing, every sample had RNA extracted and reverse transcribed into cDNA. In its TCRdb copy, this immuneACCESS table keeps in-frame sequences only and misses some clones. Where compared with another copy, unresolved V genes explain less than half of these, and the others have no known cause. In this sample the table shows some 110,000 clones, under 40% of which occur a single time. 3% to 3.5% of the sample belongs to the ten largest clones. The sample consisted of CD4+ T cells sorted from blood. The receptors originated from a human donor with alopecia areata.

This rearrangement joins TRBV29-1 to TRBJ1-2; 7 nucleotides agree with TRBD1. CDR1 and CDR2 from the germline V gene are SQVTM and ANQGSEA. CDR3 length equals 13 residues. Trimming removed 5 bases from V and 3 bases from J; junction bases left unmatched: 6. The chain's CDR3 is CSVRAGGDYGYTF. CDR3 DNA: TGCAGCGTTCGCGCAGGGGGTGACTATGGCTACACCTTC.

The chain combines TRBV5-1 with TRBJ2-2, with a weak D call TRBD1 (6 bases). Deletions cut 7 bases from V and 1 base from J, with 8 bases between. Germline V gene data show CDR1 as SGHRS and CDR2 as YFSETQ. The CDR3 is made up of 13 amino acids. The CDR3 sequence: CASGTQNTGELFF. The CDR3 nucleotides are TGCGCCAGCGGGACACAGAACACCGGGGAGCTGTTTTTT.

The CDR3 DNA reads TGCAGCGTTTACCTAAGACCGGGACTAGCGGGGAACTACAATGAGCAGTTCTTC. It specifies CSVYLRPGLAGNYNEQFF. The J gene is TRBJ2-1, the V gene TRBV29-1; 13 nucleotides line up with TRBD2. Germline CDR1 SQVTM, CDR2 ANQGSEA. Losses at the gene ends were 5 bases for V and 3 bases for J; bases not matched to a gene: 13. This CDR3 comprises 18 residues.

The genes are TRBV27 and TRBJ2-5; no reliable D call. V was trimmed by 5 bases and J by 1 base, leaving 8 bases between them. This CDR3 has 13 residues. Germline-derived CDR1 and CDR2 are MNHEY and SMNVEV (reference sequence). CDR3 DNA: TGTGCCAGCAGTCACCGGGCCCAAGAGACCCAGTACTTC. This sequence encodes CASSHRAQETQYF.

This chain links TRBV29-1 with TRBJ2-5; possibly TRBD1 for D (5 bases). This CDR3 is built from 13 residues. Trimming shortened V by 3 bases and J by 4 bases, and 12 bases separated the two germline ends. Looked up from germline, CDR1 is SQVTM and CDR2 is ANQGSEA. CDR3: CSVEKGRRETQYF. The CDR3 DNA reads as TGCAGCGTTGAGAAGGGGCGGCGAGAGACCCAGTACTTC.

This rearrangement joins TRBV5-4 to TRBJ1-2, with D maybe TRBD1 (6 bases). CDR3 length equals 13 residues. Trimming cost V 1 base and J 7 bases, with 11 bases left between them. CDR1 and CDR2 from the germline V gene are SGHNT and YYREEE (reference sequence). CDR3 DNA: TGTGCCAGCAGCTTGCAGGGGCCCTTTGGCTACACCTTC. Protein: CASSLQGPFGYTF.

This clone was observed a handful of times. This chain joins TRBV28 and TRBJ2-3, with D possibly TRBD2 on 6 matching bases. V shed 6 bases and J shed 4 bases, with 11 bases lying between them. Germline lookup yields CDR1 MDHEN and CDR2 SYDVKM. The CDR3 is 13 amino acids. DNA for the CDR3: TGTGCCAGCAGGTTAGCGGAGCCAGATACGCAGTATTTT. Encoded protein: CASRLAEPDTQYF.

The V gene is TRBV29-1, the J gene TRBJ1-2; D ambiguous. Deletions cut 1 base from V and 2 bases from J, with 11 bases between. This CDR3 spans 14 amino acids. Germline CDR1 is SQVTM and CDR2 is ANQGSEA. The DNA of the CDR3 is TGCAGCGTTGAAGGGCCGTTTCCCAACTATGGCTACACCTTC. Protein sequence: CSVEGPFPNYGYTF.

This chain connects TRBV7-9 to TRBJ2-3; the D gene is possibly TRBD1 (6 bases). V lost 4 bases, J lost 5 bases, and 10 bases lay in between. The CDR3 is 13 amino acids. Germline V lookup: CDR1 SEHNR, CDR2 FQNEAQ (reference sequence). CDR3 loop: CASSYYRVDTQYF. The DNA for the CDR3 is TGTGCCAGCAGCTATTACAGGGTAGATACGCAGTATTTT. Together with reference TRBV7-9 and TRBJ2-3, the CDR3 gives the full variable domain: DTGVSQNPRHKITKRGQNVTFRCDPISEHNRLYWYRQTLGQGPEFLTYFQNEAQLEKSRLLSDRFSAERPKGSFSTLEIQRTEQGDSAMYLCASSYYRVDTQYFGPGTRLTVL.

V gene TRBV29-1 combines with J gene TRBJ1-1; TRBD1 is a possible D gene (6 bases). This CDR3 has 12 residues. CDR1 SQVTM and CDR2 ANQGSEA come from the germline V gene. The CDR3 sequence is CSFGGAGTEAFF. In DNA form, the CDR3 reads TGCAGTTTCGGGGGGGCCGGCACTGAAGCTTTCTTT.

The table lists this clone with a few counts. The CDR3 coding sequence is TGCGCCAGCAGTCAGCGGACAGGGGAAACGGGCGAGCAGTACTTC. It is translated as CASSQRTGETGEQYF. The rearrangement links TRBV23-1 to TRBJ2-7; 9 bases agree with TRBD1. TRBV23-1 is recorded as an ORF, its role being uncertain. The junction had 9 bases not matched to a gene; V was cut back by 3 bases and J by 6 bases. The CDR3 has 15 amino acids.

This clone was detected only once. This chain links TRBV7-8 with TRBJ2-5; D gene ambiguous. The CDR3 is 11 residues long. Germline V lookup: CDR1 SGHVS, CDR2 FQNEAQ. V was shortened by 10 bases and J by 5 bases, with 11 bases between the two germline ends. The CDR3 sequence is CATSRTETQYF. In nucleotides, the CDR3 is TGTGCCACCTCACGGACGGAGACCCAGTACTTC.

This clone was detected only a few times. The chain uses TRBV29-1 and TRBJ2-7, with D unresolved. V lost 3 bases and J lost 5, with 14 bases in between. Germline loops: CDR1 SQVTM, CDR2 ANQGSEA. This CDR3 has 13 residues. The CDR3 reads CSVELSGRDEQYF. The CDR3 DNA sequence: TGCAGCGTTGAGCTTTCCGGACGGGACGAGCAGTACTTC.

This clone was counted a few times. The chain links TRBV29-1 to TRBJ2-7; TRBD2 matches at 9 bases. The length of the CDR3 is 19 residues. Trimming at V came to 6 bases and at J to 0 bases, leaving 21 bases not matched to a gene. Germline CDR1 and CDR2: SQVTM and ANQGSEA. The CDR3 nucleotides read TGCAGCGTCCTTCTTTCGAGGATTAGCGGGGGCCTCTTCTCCTACGAGCAGTACTTC. Protein sequence: CSVLLSRISGGLFSYEQYF.

The chain recombines TRBV4-3 with TRBJ2-3; D uncertain. V dropped 0 bases and J dropped 6 bases, with 7 bases sitting between them. CDR1 and CDR2 (germline): LGHNA, YSLEER. The CDR3 consists of 13 residues. Here the CDR3 reads CASSQEKADTQYF. CDR3 in DNA: TGCGCCAGCAGCCAAGAGAAAGCGGATACGCAGTATTTT.

The sample holds a few counts of this clone. The genes are TRBV4-2 and TRBJ2-1; the D gene could be TRBD1 or TRBD2 (5 bases each). Trimming pared 1 base from V and 0 bases from J, leaving 10 bases between. Germline lookup yields CDR1 LGHNA and CDR2 YNFKEQ. The CDR3 contains 16 residues. This chain's CDR3 is CASSQAGGSSYNEQFF. Written as DNA, the CDR3 is TGTGCCAGCAGCCAAGCTGGGGGAAGCTCCTACAATGAGCAGTTCTTC.

The gene calls are TRBV7-9 and TRBJ2-1; possible D gene TRBD2, 6 bases. Germline values: CDR1 SEHNR, CDR2 FQNEAQ (reference sequence). The CDR3 is 16 amino acids. V was trimmed by 3 bases and J by 2 bases, leaving 14 bases between them. CDR3: CASSFGGVRAYNEQFF. CDR3 DNA sequence: TGTGCCAGCAGCTTCGGCGGGGTAAGGGCCTACAATGAGCAGTTCTTC. Drawing the rest from reference TRBV7-9 and TRBJ2-1, the complete variable domain is DTGVSQNPRHKITKRGQNVTFRCDPISEHNRLYWYRQTLGQGPEFLTYFQNEAQLEKSRLLSDRFSAERPKGSFSTLEIQRTEQGDSAMYLCASSFGGVRAYNEQFFGPGTRLTVL.

This clone was observed at least ten times. This CDR3 reads CASSPRTAMNTEAFF. The DNA of the CDR3 is TGTGCCAGCAGCCCGAGGACAGCCATGAACACTGAAGCTTTCTTT. The gene calls are TRBV4-2 and TRBJ1-1; weak D call: TRBD1 (6 bases). From germline, CDR1 is LGHNA and CDR2 YNFKEQ. V lost 4 bases to trimming and J lost 0 bases, with 12 bases between them. The CDR3 is 15 amino acids.

The V and J genes are TRBV28 and TRBJ2-7; D gene unclear. Germline CDR1 and CDR2: MDHEN and SYDVKM. The CDR3 sequence is 14 residues long. Trimming left V 10 bases short and J 5 bases short, with 21 bases between. In nucleotides, the CDR3 is TGTGCCACTCTCGCGGCAGTTCAGTTCGACGAGCAGTACTTC. Translated: CATLAAVQFDEQYF.

This clone was picked up a small number of times. One end of the junction does not line up with germline, which may come from a read error. The chain joins TRBV28 to TRBJ2-5; the match to TRBD1 covers 7 bases. CDR3 size: 13 residues. Germline V CDR1 and CDR2: MDHEN, SYDVKM. The CDR3 coding sequence is TGTGCCAGCAGCGGGACAGTGCAAGGGACCCAGTACTTC. This sequence encodes CASSGTVQGTQYF.

The genes are TRBV4-3 and TRBJ1-3; D gene ambiguous. The V end lost 0 bases, the J end lost 9 bases, and 24 bases lay between the germline ends. CDR1 and CDR2 from the germline V gene are LGHNA and YSLEER. This CDR3 is built from 18 residues. The CDR3 DNA reads TGCGCCAGCAGCCAAGATGCCCCCGCCATTGGGCATGAGCCCACCATATATTTT. Its protein is CASSQDAPAIGHEPTIYF.

The chain links TRBV29-1 to TRBJ2-2, with D maybe TRBD1 (5 bases). Trimming removed 0 bases at V and 4 bases at J, with 24 bases between. This CDR3 spans 19 amino acids. Germline loops: CDR1 SQVTM, CDR2 ANQGSEA. Here the CDR3 DNA reads TGCAGCGTTGAAGATCCATCACGGATGGAGACAGAGAGCACCGGGGAGCTGTTTTTT. Translated, it gives CSVEDPSRMETESTGELFF.

V usage is TRBV7-6 and J usage is TRBJ2-7; either TRBD1 or TRBD2 may fit D (6 bases each). Germline-derived CDR1 and CDR2 are SGHVS and FNYEAQ. V was shortened by 3 bases and J by 3 bases, with 21 bases between the two germline ends. There are 17 residues in the CDR3. In DNA form, the CDR3 reads TGTGCCAGCAGCTTGGTGGGAGGAGGGGGGAATGACTACGAGCAGTACTTC. It specifies CASSLVGGGGNDYEQYF.

This clone was counted between two and nine times. This sequence joins TRBV29-1 and TRBJ1-1, with D maybe TRBD1 (5 bases). The CDR3 consists of 13 residues. CDR1 and CDR2 (germline): SQVTM, ANQGSEA. Trimming cost V 7 bases and J 7 bases, with 19 bases left between them. In nucleotides, the CDR3 is TGCAGCGCCGACGGGGGGACGAGGGGTGAAGCTTTCTTT. It translates to CSADGGTRGEAFF.

This clone was detected only a few times. The V and J genes are TRBV29-1 and TRBJ2-5, with D perhaps TRBD2 (6 bases). Germline V gene lookup returns CDR1 SQVTM and CDR2 ANQGSEA. This CDR3 comprises 14 residues. Trimming removed 7 bases from V and 5 bases from J, with 20 bases in between. The CDR3 DNA sequence: TGCAGCGGCGGCGGATCGGGGGTGGGCGAGACCCAGTACTTC. Its protein product is CSGGGSGVGETQYF.

This clone was found a few times. The rearrangement uses TRBV2 and TRBJ2-1; 10 bases match TRBD2. The germline V gene has CDR1 SNHLY and CDR2 FYNNEI. V dropped 3 bases and J dropped 4; count of bases not matched to a gene: 6. CDR3 size: 16 residues. The DNA for the CDR3 is TGTGCCAGCAGTGATATAGCGGGGGGCGGGTACAATGAGCAGTTCTTC. Its translation is CASSDIAGGGYNEQFF.

Only a few counts were recorded for this clone. The V gene is TRBV7-9, the J gene TRBJ2-2, with D tentatively TRBD1 (6 bases). Trimming removed 5 bases from V and 2 bases from J, with 12 bases in between. This CDR3 contains 15 residues. The germline gives CDR1 SEHNR, CDR2 FQNEAQ (reference sequence). The CDR3 loop is CASSPRDINTGELFF. The CDR3 bases are TGTGCCAGCAGCCCCCGGGACATTAACACCGGGGAGCTGTTTTTT. Using reference TRBV7-9 and TRBJ2-2 for the parts outside the CDR3, the full variable domain is DTGVSQNPRHKITKRGQNVTFRCDPISEHNRLYWYRQTLGQGPEFLTYFQNEAQLEKSRLLSDRFSAERPKGSFSTLEIQRTEQGDSAMYLCASSPRDINTGELFFGEGSRLTVL.

The sample holds a few counts of this clone. V gene TRBV19 combines with J gene TRBJ2-3; D remains ambiguous. Germline V lookup: CDR1 LNHDA, CDR2 SQIVND (reference sequence). V was trimmed by 3 bases and J by 4 bases, leaving 8 bases between them. The CDR3 has 13 amino acids. Here the CDR3 reads CASSITVPDTQYF. CDR3 sequence (DNA): TGTGCCAGTAGTATTACGGTCCCAGATACGCAGTATTTT.

Only a few counts were recorded for this clone. The chain employs TRBV29-1 and TRBJ2-7; 9 bases are shared with TRBD1. There are 14 residues in the CDR3. In germline, CDR1 is SQVTM, CDR2 ANQGSEA. V gave up 5 bases and J gave up 2 bases; unmatched junction bases: 7. The CDR3 DNA reads as TGCAGCGTTCAGGACAGGGGATATACCTACGAGCAGTACTTC. Translation gives CSVQDRGYTYEQYF.

This clone was seen a handful of times. The V call is TRBV4-3, the J call TRBJ2-1; D unresolved. CDR3 length equals 15 residues. Per the germline V gene, CDR1 is LGHNA and CDR2 is YSLEER. V was clipped by 0 bases and J by 3 bases, with 9 bases between them. The CDR3 region is CASSQDRQNYNEQFF. CDR3 in DNA: TGCGCCAGCAGCCAAGACAGGCAGAACTACAATGAGCAGTTCTTC.